Listed below are T cell receptor beta chains from one sample, sequenced in a study of blood T cell repertoires in COVID-19. Clones were sequenced by immunoSEQ multiplex PCR, and TCRdb holds only the in-frame ones, with some missing. The sample lists 40,000 or so clones; approximately 86% were seen once. Input material: peripheral blood. The receptors here all came from a man aged 50 to 60 with active COVID-19. The CDR3 runs from the conserved cysteine through the conserved F or W. The D gene is left open where the match is weak.

19 TRBJ2-1 TRBD2 TRBV9 TGTGCCAGCAGCCCGAACCCGAGGGTAGGACTAGCGGTAAGCAATGAGCAGTTCTTC CASSPNPRVGLAVSNEQFF
20 TRBJ2-4 TRBD1 TRBV5-4 TGTGCCAGCAGCTTTCATGGACAGGGCAAAGAAATGATAGCCAAAAACATTCAGTACTTC CASSFHGQGKEMIAKNIQYF
15 TRBJ1-1 TRBD1 TRBV27 TGTGCCAGCAGTTCGTGGACAGGGTTGAACACTGAAGCTTTCTTT CASSSWTGLNTEAFF
16 TRBJ2-5 TRBD2 TRBV15 TGTGCCACCAGCAGAGATAAGGGACTAGGGACAAGGACCCAGTACTTC CATSRDKGLGTRTQYF
18 TRBJ2-3 TRBD2 TRBV5-4 TGTGCCAGCAGCGCCGGGACTAGCGGGCGCTCTAGCACAGATACGCAGTATTTT CASSAGTSGRSSTDTQYF
13 TRBJ2-3 - TRBV24-1 TGTGCCACCAGTTTAGGGGGCACAGATACGCAGTATTTT CATSLGGTDTQYF
16 TRBJ2-1 TRBD2 TRBV7-3 TGTGCCAGCAGTCGACGCGGGGGAAGCTCCTACAATGAGCAGTTCTTC CASSRRGGSSYNEQFF
14 TRBJ1-2 TRBD1 TRBV29-1 TGCAGTGACAACCGGGACAGCGCTAACTATGGCTACACCTTC CSDNRDSANYGYTF
13 TRBJ2-3 - TRBV12-3/TRBV12-4 TGTGCCAGCAGCCCCTCGGGTCGGGATACGCAGTATTTT CASSPSGRDTQYF
17 TRBJ2-5 TRBD2 TRBV4-2 TGTGCCAGCAGCGCTAACTACGGTGCGGGAGGCCAAGAGACCCAGTACTTC CASSANYGAGGQETQYF
15 TRBJ2-3 TRBD1 TRBV6-4 TGTGCCAGCAGTGAATACGACAGGGGCACAGATACGCAGTATTTT CASSEYDRGTDTQYF